This T cell receptor (beta chain) is drawn from a study of chemoradiotherapy in HPV16-positive cancers. Study observations and caveats: HPV-specific T cells were functionally defined from only a couple of HPV16-positive patients. HPV-responsive T-cell expansion during chemoradiotherapy was linked to improved recurrence-free survival in HPV16-positive patients. Non-HPV-specific T cells did not expand in tumors during treatment, whereas candidate HPV-specific clones and E7-related motifs did.

CDR3 length: 12 amino acids. The germline gives CDR1 SEHNR, CDR2 FQNEAQ (reference sequence). Trimming took 2 bases from V and 10 from J, leaving 9 bases between them. Clones were read by immunoSEQ multiplex PCR, and TCRdb kept only the in-frame ones, dropping some. Of several thousand clones in the sample, approximately 88% were seen once. This clone appeared once. What it binds is unknown. This material consisted of tumor tissue, taken from a patient who underwent chemoradiotherapy. V and J are TRBV7-9 and TRBJ2-1; D unresolved. The clonotype was recovered from a human donor with HPV-associated anogenital cancer. The DNA of the CDR3 is TGTGCCAGCAGCTTAATTGGGAAGGAGCAGTTCTTC. Translated: CASSLIGKEQFF.